The text below deals with one T cell receptor beta chain. The CDR3 runs 15 residues. CDR1 is SGHTA, CDR2 FQGNSA, per germline. V was shortened by 2 bases and J by 9 bases, with 17 bases between the two germline ends. This sample is part of a study of blood T cell repertoires in COVID-19. Study-wide context: The United States, Italy and Spain supplied acute and convalescent COVID-19 samples. PBMCs, B-cell-depleted T cells, or T cells were the source of the cDNA or gDNA that made up the material.

Method: immunoSEQ multiplex PCR; TCRdb's copy keeps in-frame clones and lacks some. The data hold under 150,000 clones, with 80% to 90% observed a single time. Researchers sorted participants into cohorts using their self-reported clinical history. The receptor was isolated from a man aged 40-50 years with acute COVID-19. This sequence joins TRBV7-2 and TRBJ2-1; TRBD1 is a possible D gene (7 bases). The sequenced material came from PBMCs or T cells enriched from blood (not recorded which). Here the CDR3 reads CASSLKGGGVGEQFF. CDR3 DNA sequence: TGTGCCAGCAGCTTAAAAGGGGGCGGGGTTGGTGAGCAGTTCTTC.